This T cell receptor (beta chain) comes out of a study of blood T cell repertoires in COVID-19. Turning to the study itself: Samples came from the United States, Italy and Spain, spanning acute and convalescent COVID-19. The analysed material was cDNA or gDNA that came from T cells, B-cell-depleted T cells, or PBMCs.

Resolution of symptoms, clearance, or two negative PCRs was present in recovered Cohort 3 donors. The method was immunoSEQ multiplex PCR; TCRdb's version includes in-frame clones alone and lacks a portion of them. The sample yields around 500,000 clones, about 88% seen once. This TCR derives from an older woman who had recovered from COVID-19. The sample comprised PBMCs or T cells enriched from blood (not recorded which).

The CDR3 nucleotides are TGTGCTAGTGGTCCCTCCGGGACAGGGGGAGATACGCAGTATTTT. It yields the protein CASGPSGTGGDTQYF. The V call is TRBV12-5, the J call TRBJ2-3; 11 bases are a match to TRBD1. CDR3 size: 15 residues. Looked up from germline, CDR1 is LGHNT and CDR2 is FRNRAP. Losses at the gene ends were 5 bases for V and 5 bases for J; bases not matched to a gene: 6.